Following are 31 T cell receptor beta chains from one sample sequenced in a study of graft-versus-host responses after intestinal transplantation. TCRdb's table, derived via immunoSEQ multiplex PCR, lists solely in-frame clones and lacks some. The data hold around 100,000 clones, with approximately 84% observed a single time. Their cognate antigens are unknown. The specimen was unstimulated CD4+ T cells sorted from spleen or lymph node cells, collected before transplant. All receptors come from a human donor who was the organ donor for an intestinal transplant.

This CDR3 reads CASSNDRNGGYTF. CDR3 sequence (DNA): TGTGCCTCCTCCAATGACAGGAACGGAGGCTACACCTTC. This chain joins TRBV30 and TRBJ1-2; perhaps TRBD1 as D (6 bases). CDR1 and CDR2 (germline): GTSNPN, SVGIG (reference sequence). The CDR3 has 13 amino acids. Trimming took 7 bases from V and 8 from J, leaving 20 bases between them.

V usage is TRBV4-1 and J usage is TRBJ2-7, with D tentatively TRBD2 (6 bases). Between the trimmed V and J ends, which lost 5 bases and 2 bases, there was a span of 13 bases. CDR1 and CDR2 from the germline V gene are MGHRA and YSYEKL. CDR3 length equals 14 residues. The CDR3 DNA is TGCGCCAGCAGCTCGGCTAGCGTCCCCTACGAGCAGTACTTC. As protein: CASSSASVPYEQYF.

This chain links TRBV30 with TRBJ2-7; D possibly corresponds to TRBD1 (6 bases). CDR3 length: 14 amino acids. Trimming took 8 bases from V and 0 from J, leaving 17 bases between them. From germline, CDR1 is GTSNPN and CDR2 SVGIG (reference sequence). The CDR3 spells CAHGQWGNSYEQYF. The CDR3 DNA follows: TGTGCCCACGGACAGTGGGGAAACTCCTACGAGCAGTACTTC.

The CDR3 bases are TGTGCCAGTACAGTTAGGGCAGGGGCTGAAGCTTTCTTT. This translates into CASTVRAGAEAFF. The chain uses TRBV6-6 and TRBJ1-1, with D perhaps TRBD1 (6 bases). In germline, CDR1 is MNHNY, CDR2 SVGAGI (reference sequence). The CDR3 covers 13 residues. V was pared by 9 bases and J by 6 bases, with 17 bases between.

The genes are TRBV5-1 and TRBJ1-4, with 8 nucleotides matching TRBD1. The germline V gene has CDR1 SGHRS and CDR2 YFSETQ. Unmatched junction bases numbered 10, after V lost 5 bases and J lost 4 bases. The CDR3 loop spans 16 amino acids. The CDR3, as DNA: TGCGCCAGCAGTTTTGGACAGGGCGGTCGTAATGAAAAACTGTTTTTT. Residues: CASSFGQGGRNEKLFF. Variable domain in full (rest from reference TRBV5-1 and TRBJ1-4): KAGVTQTPRYLIKTRGQQVTLSCSPISGHRSVSWYQQTPGQGLQFLFEYFSETQRNKGNFPGRFSGRQFSNSRSEMNVSTLELGDSALYLCASSFGQGGRNEKLFFGSGTQLSVL.

This chain connects TRBV6-5 to TRBJ1-6; 8 bases fit TRBD1. The trim removed 6 bases at V and 7 bases at J, leaving 5 bases unmatched. Germline-derived CDR1 and CDR2 are MNHEY and SVGAGI. CDR3 length: 14 residues. This CDR3 is CASRYGQGNSPLHF. The CDR3 region has the DNA TGTGCCAGCAGATATGGACAGGGCAATTCACCCCTCCACTTT.

CDR3: CASSNGADPRYEQYF. CDR3 in DNA: TGTGCCAGCAGTAACGGCGCGGATCCCCGATACGAGCAGTACTTC. This sequence joins TRBV6-4 and TRBJ2-7, with D uncertain. Germline CDR1 and CDR2: MRHNA and SNTAGT. This CDR3 is 15 amino acids long. The V gene lost 5 bases and the J gene lost 4 bases, with 18 bases spanning the gap.

The gene calls are TRBV28 and TRBJ1-4; D gene ambiguous. Trimming cost V 6 bases and J 8 bases, with 10 bases left between them. The germline V gene has CDR1 MDHEN and CDR2 SYDVKM. The CDR3 has 12 amino acids. CDR3 sequence reads: CASRSRGEKLFF. The CDR3 bases are TGTGCCAGCAGGTCAAGAGGGGAAAAACTGTTTTTT.

The chain uses TRBV6-5 and TRBJ1-6; 7 positions match TRBD1. Germline-derived CDR1 and CDR2 are MNHEY and SVGAGI. The CDR3 consists of 16 residues. The ends lost 4 bases at V and 10 bases at J; junction bases unmatched: 13. The CDR3 sequence: CASSSQRGAGGSPLHF. The CDR3 DNA is TGTGCCAGCAGTTCACAGAGGGGGGCAGGGGGATCACCCCTCCACTTT.

This clone showed up just once. The chain combines TRBV5-6 with TRBJ1-2, with a possible D match to TRBD1 (6 bases). Germline V lookup: CDR1 SGHDT, CDR2 YYEEEE. V lost 2 bases and J lost 5, with 13 bases in between. This CDR3 spans 14 amino acids. The CDR3, as DNA: TGTGCCAGCAGCTTTGAGAGGGGGGCTTATGGCTACACCTTC. Its translation is CASSFERGAYGYTF.

The chain recombines TRBV18 with TRBJ2-2; D gene unclear. The V gene's germline CDR1 is KGHSH and CDR2 LQKENI. V was trimmed by 4 bases and J by 5 bases, leaving 17 bases between them. The CDR3 has 16 residues. DNA of the CDR3: TGTGCCAGCTCACTCGATAGGACGGTGGGAACCGGGGAGCTGTTTTTT. The encoded protein is CASSLDRTVGTGELFF.

The V call is TRBV4-1, the J call TRBJ1-6; D remains unclear. Trimming cost V 3 bases and J 0 bases, with 6 bases left between them. Germline V gene lookup returns CDR1 MGHRA and CDR2 YSYEKL. The CDR3 sequence is 15 residues long. The CDR3: CASSHWSSYNSPLHF. The DNA of the CDR3 is TGCGCCAGCAGCCACTGGAGCTCCTATAATTCACCCCTCCACTTT.

The V call is TRBV23-1, the J call TRBJ1-6; 10 bases map to TRBD1. TRBV23-1 is filed as an ORF, its function uncertain. Trimming cost V 2 bases and J 8 bases; bases outside gene matches: 3. This CDR3 is built from 15 residues. Here the CDR3 DNA reads TGCGCCAGCAGTCAAATCGGGACAGGGGATTCACCCCTCCACTTT. Protein: CASSQIGTGDSPLHF.

A single count supports this clone. V gene TRBV10-3 combines with J gene TRBJ1-6, with D perhaps TRBD1 (5 bases). V lost 7 bases to trimming and J lost 5 bases, with 18 bases between them. Germline CDR1 ENHRY, CDR2 SYGVKD. The CDR3 covers 16 residues. CDR3 bases: TGTGCCATCAACGACCGGGGCCCGGGGGATAATTCACCCCTCCACTTT. Its protein is CAINDRGPGDNSPLHF.

The sample holds a few counts of this clone. The sample contains more than one DNA sequence encoding this CDR3. The rearrangement joins TRBV28 to TRBJ2-7; tentative D call: TRBD1 (6 bases). This CDR3 region has 12 residues. The ends were cut back, 10 bases at V and 1 base at J, with 11 bases in the middle. Per the germline V gene, CDR1 is MDHEN and CDR2 is SYDVKM. The CDR3 sequence is CATRDTSYEQYF. The CDR3 DNA sequence: TGTGCCACCCGGGACACATCCTACGAGCAGTACTTC.

The chain carries TRBV5-1 and TRBJ1-2, with 9 bases fitting TRBD1. Germline V lookup: CDR1 SGHRS, CDR2 YFSETQ. The CDR3 is made up of 15 amino acids. The J segment lost 7 bases and the V segment lost 0 bases, leaving 7 bases of the junction unmatched. CDR3 nucleotide sequence: TGCGCCAGCAGCTTGGAGCCGGGACAGGGTGGTGGCTACACCTTC. This codes for CASSLEPGQGGGYTF.

This chain links TRBV30 with TRBJ2-2; D perhaps matches TRBD2 (6 bases). The CDR3 is 14 amino acids. Germline CDR1 GTSNPN, CDR2 SVGIG (reference sequence). Trimming removed 1 base from V and 9 bases from J, with 15 bases in between. The CDR3 DNA sequence: TGTGCCTGGAGTGAGCGGGCTACACGGTGGGAGCTGTTTTTT. Translating gives CAWSERATRWELFF.

The CDR3, as DNA: TGTGCCAGCAGTTCGACAACCGTGTTCTACGAGCAGTACTTC. This sequence encodes CASSSTTVFYEQYF. J is TRBJ2-7 and V is TRBV28, with unresolved D. The CDR3 runs 14 residues. The germline gives CDR1 MDHEN, CDR2 SYDVKM. The V gene lost 4 bases and the J gene lost 3 bases, with 13 bases spanning the gap.

The gene calls are TRBV28 and TRBJ2-5, with 7 nucleotides matching TRBD1. The CDR3 sequence is 15 residues long. V shed 6 bases, J shed 3 bases, and the junction held 10 bases outside the gene matches. Germline V gives CDR1 MDHEN, CDR2 SYDVKM. CDR3 sequence reads: CASSIPDRVEETQYF. The CDR3, as DNA: TGTGCCAGCAGCATTCCCGACAGGGTAGAAGAGACCCAGTACTTC.

The chain uses TRBV11-2 and TRBJ2-7; D uncertain. This CDR3 has 15 amino acids. Between the trimmed V and J ends, which lost 10 bases and 0 bases, there was a span of 19 bases. The V gene's germline CDR1 is SGHAT and CDR2 FQNNGV. The CDR3 nucleotides read TGTGCCACCGAGGACGTATCCTATAGCTCCTACGAGCAGTACTTC. Translated, it gives CATEDVSYSSYEQYF.

The chain employs TRBV19 and TRBJ1-2; no firm D call. Trimming pared 0 bases from V and 4 bases from J, leaving 9 bases between. The CDR3 length is 14 residues. CDR1 is LNHDA, CDR2 SQIVND, per germline (reference sequence). CDR3 in DNA: TGTGCCAGTAGTATAGATAAAGGGCCCTATGGCTACACCTTC. It yields the protein CASSIDKGPYGYTF.

This clone is a singleton in its sample. The rearrangement uses TRBV2 and TRBJ2-7; no reliable D call. This CDR3 has 12 residues. CDR1 and CDR2 (germline): SNHLY, FYNNEI. Between the trimmed V and J ends, which lost 4 bases and 0 bases, there was a span of 4 bases. The DNA of the CDR3 is TGTGCCAGCAGTGGCGACTCCTACGAGCAGTACTTC. It encodes CASSGDSYEQYF.

CDR3 in amino acids: CASSAFQGLNEKLFF. The CDR3 DNA reads TGTGCCAGCAGCGCTTTCCAGGGGTTGAACGAAAAACTGTTTTTT. V usage is TRBV9 and J usage is TRBJ1-4; D perhaps matches TRBD1 (6 bases). The germline V gene encodes CDR1 SGDLS and CDR2 YYNGEE. The length of the CDR3 is 15 residues. V was trimmed by 3 bases and J by 8 bases, leaving 17 bases between them.

The V gene is TRBV30, the J gene TRBJ2-5; 7 positions match TRBD1. Germline loops: CDR1 GTSNPN, CDR2 SVGIG (reference sequence). This CDR3 comprises 12 residues. The V segment lost 4 bases and the J segment 3 bases; nucleotides outside the gene matches: 2. This CDR3 reads CAWTGGEETQYF. The CDR3 DNA follows: TGTGCCTGGACAGGGGGAGAAGAGACCCAGTACTTC.

The chain uses TRBV6-1 and TRBJ1-4; D call uncertain. CDR1 and CDR2 from the germline V gene are MNHNS and SASEGT. This CDR3 has 14 amino acids. The V and J ends lost 6 bases and 5 bases respectively, with 13 bases between them. The CDR3 is CASRRPAGNEKLFF. DNA of the CDR3: TGTGCCAGCAGACGGCCGGCGGGGAATGAAAAACTGTTTTTT.

V gene TRBV7-9 combines with J gene TRBJ1-2; 7 nucleotides agree with TRBD1. The CDR3 length is 13 residues. Germline CDR1 SEHNR, CDR2 FQNEAQ (reference sequence). After removal of 5 bases from V and 5 bases from J, the junction contained 5 bases not matched to a gene. CDR3 nucleotides: TGTGCCAGCAGCCCCACAGGGGATTATGGCTACACCTTC. Translating gives CASSPTGDYGYTF.

The chain has TRBV30 and TRBJ1-1; D is unresolved. Germline CDR1 and CDR2: GTSNPN and SVGIG (reference sequence). The CDR3 is 10 residues long. V was trimmed by 5 bases and J by 8 bases, leaving 9 bases between them. The CDR3 nucleotides read TGTGCCTGGGTAGTTCCCGAAGCTTTCTTT. Translating gives CAWVVPEAFF.

V is TRBV6-5 and J is TRBJ1-1; D not resolved. Germline CDR1 and CDR2: MNHEY and SVGAGI. CDR3 length equals 15 residues. V was cut by 1 base and J by 8 bases, with 17 bases left in between. The CDR3 sequence: CASSYLTMGRAEAFF. CDR3 coding DNA: TGTGCCAGCAGTTACTTGACCATGGGGAGGGCGGAAGCTTTCTTT.

This clone was observed a handful of times. The chain is built from TRBV5-4 and TRBJ2-2; no clear D gene. V lost 2 bases and J 1 base, leaving 12 bases between the germline ends. This CDR3 has 16 residues. Looked up from germline, CDR1 is SGHNT and CDR2 is YYREEE (reference sequence). The CDR3 region is CASSFLAELNTGELFF. The DNA of the CDR3 is TGTGCCAGCAGCTTTCTCGCTGAATTGAACACCGGGGAGCTGTTTTTT.

The chain employs TRBV6-5 and TRBJ2-3; 10 bases match TRBD2. V lost 2 bases, J lost 3 bases, and 2 bases stayed unmatched. The CDR3 runs 15 residues. Germline loops: CDR1 MNHEY, CDR2 SVGAGI. The CDR3 loop is CASSYISGGTDTQYF. Written as DNA, the CDR3 is TGTGCCAGCAGTTACATTAGCGGGGGGACAGATACGCAGTATTTT.

The chain couples TRBV7-2 to TRBJ1-1; no clear D. V shed 0 bases and J shed 1 base, with 6 bases lying between them. The CDR3 loop spans 14 amino acids. From germline, CDR1 is SGHTA and CDR2 FQGNSA. The CDR3 sequence is CASSLAGRNTEAFF. The DNA of the CDR3 is TGTGCCAGCAGCTTAGCCGGAAGGAACACTGAAGCTTTCTTT.